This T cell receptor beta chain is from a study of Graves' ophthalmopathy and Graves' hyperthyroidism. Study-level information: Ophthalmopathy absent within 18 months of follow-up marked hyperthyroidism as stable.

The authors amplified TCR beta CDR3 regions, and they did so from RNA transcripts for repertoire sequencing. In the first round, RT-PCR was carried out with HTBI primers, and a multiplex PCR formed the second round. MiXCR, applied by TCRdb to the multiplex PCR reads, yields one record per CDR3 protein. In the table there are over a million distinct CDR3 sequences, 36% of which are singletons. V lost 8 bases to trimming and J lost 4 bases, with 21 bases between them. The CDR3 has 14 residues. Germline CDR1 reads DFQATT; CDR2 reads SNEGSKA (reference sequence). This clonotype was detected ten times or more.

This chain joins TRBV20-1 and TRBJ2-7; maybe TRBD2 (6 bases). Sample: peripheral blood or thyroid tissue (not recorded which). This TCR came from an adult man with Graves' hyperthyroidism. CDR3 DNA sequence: TGCAGTACCTACCTGACTGGTGGAGGGTACGAGCAGTACTTC. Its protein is CSTYLTGGGYEQYF.